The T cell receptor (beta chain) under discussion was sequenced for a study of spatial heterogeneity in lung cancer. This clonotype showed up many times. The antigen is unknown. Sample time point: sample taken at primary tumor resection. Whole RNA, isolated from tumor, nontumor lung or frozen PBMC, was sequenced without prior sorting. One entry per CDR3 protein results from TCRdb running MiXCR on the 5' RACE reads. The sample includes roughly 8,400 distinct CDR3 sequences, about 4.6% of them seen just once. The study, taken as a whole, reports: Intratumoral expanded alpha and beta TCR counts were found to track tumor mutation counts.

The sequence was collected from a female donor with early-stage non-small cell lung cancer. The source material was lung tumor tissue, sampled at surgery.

The CDR3 nucleotides are TGCGCCAGCAGCTGGGGACAGTCTCAAGAGACCCAGTACTTC. Encoded protein: CASSWGQSQETQYF. The chain couples TRBV5-1 to TRBJ2-5, with 7 bases identical to TRBD1. The CDR3 consists of 14 residues. CDR1 SGHRS and CDR2 YFSETQ come from the germline V gene. Trimming took 3 bases from V and 2 from J; bases not matched to a gene: 4.